The rows below give T cell receptor beta chains drawn from one sample of a study of shared clonotypes between healthy human individuals. Sequenced by immunoSEQ multiplex PCR; TCRdb stores in-frame clones only, minus some. This sample yields roughly 2 million clones, of which 90% to 95% are seen a single time; 0.1% to 0.15% belongs to the top ten. The sequenced material came from naive CD4+ T cells sorted from blood. The receptors come from a man in his late teens or twenties in good health. Both conserved end residues are part of each CDR3. Each record gives: V gene, J gene, CDR3 protein.

TRBV30,TRBJ2-3,CAWMTWDTQYF
TRBV15,TRBJ2-5,CATSRSGKAETQYF
TRBV6-1,TRBJ2-7,CASSKGQGAYEQYF
TRBV2,TRBJ2-7,CASSELGGPYEQYF
TRBV7-9,TRBJ1-5,CASSLDDRRDQPQHF
TRBV2,TRBJ1-3,CASSGWWLSGNTIYF
TRBV10-3,TRBJ2-3,CAISVGRESTDTQYF
TRBV7-6,TRBJ2-2,CASSSPRGAAGELFF
TRBV11-2,TRBJ2-7,CASSLRGLAEQYF
TRBV6-6,TRBJ2-3,CASSRLAVGPDTQYF
TRBV12-5,TRBJ2-7,CASAPQAGGYEQYF
TRBV27,TRBJ1-1,CASSLSGRGTEAFF
TRBV5-4,TRBJ1-4,CASSQTGGQEKLFF
TRBV9,TRBJ2-1,CASSESGGLYNEQFF
TRBV10-3,TRBJ1-1,CAIRRQGGDTEAFF
TRBV7-9,TRBJ1-5,CASSLAGPGSQPQHF
TRBV21-1,TRBJ1-4,CASRPGYNEKLFF
TRBV2,TRBJ2-7,CASSENGGGGYEQYF
TRBV7-2,TRBJ2-7,CASSLVASGSGAYEQYF
TRBV19,TRBJ2-2,CASSIPSGVTTGELFF
TRBV27,TRBJ2-1,CASSIKTGPNEQFF
TRBV14,TRBJ2-5,CASSQDYKTQYF
TRBV10-3,TRBJ1-3,CAISALQGAFGNTIYF